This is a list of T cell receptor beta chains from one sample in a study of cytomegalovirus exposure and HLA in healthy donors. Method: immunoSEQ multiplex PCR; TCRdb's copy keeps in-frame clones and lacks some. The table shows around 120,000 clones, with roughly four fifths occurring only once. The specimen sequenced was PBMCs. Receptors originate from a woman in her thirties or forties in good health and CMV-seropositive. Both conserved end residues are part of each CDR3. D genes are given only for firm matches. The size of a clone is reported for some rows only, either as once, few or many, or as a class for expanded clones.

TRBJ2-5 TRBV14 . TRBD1 CASSRTQGAQETQYF TGTGCCAGCAGCCGAACTCAGGGGGCCCAAGAGACCCAGTACTTC
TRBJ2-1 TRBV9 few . CASTEGWGVNEQFF TGTGCCAGCACGGAGGGGTGGGGGGTGAATGAGCAGTTCTTC
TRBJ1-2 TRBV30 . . CAWSVRRRANYGYTF TGTGCCTGGAGTGTACGACGGAGAGCTAACTATGGCTACACCTTC
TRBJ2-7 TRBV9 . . CASSKHSGTNPAEQYF TGTGCCAGCAGCAAACATTCCGGGACAAACCCGGCCGAGCAGTACTTC
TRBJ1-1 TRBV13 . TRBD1 CASSLYGRTGEAFF TGTGCCAGCAGCTTATACGGTAGGACAGGTGAAGCTTTCTTT
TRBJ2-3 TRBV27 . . CASSLAGSTDTQYF TGTGCCAGCAGTTTAGCGGGGTCCACAGATACGCAGTATTTT
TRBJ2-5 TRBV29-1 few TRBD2 CSAGLAAQETQYF TGCAGCGCAGGACTAGCGGCACAAGAGACCCAGTACTTC
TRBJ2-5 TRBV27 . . CASSEPGRTTGEQYF TGTGCCAGCAGTGAGCCGGGACGGACTACTGGGGAGCAGTACTTC
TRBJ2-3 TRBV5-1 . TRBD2 CASSLGAGGPADTQYF TGCGCCAGCAGCTTGGGAGCGGGGGGGCCGGCAGATACGCAGTATTTT
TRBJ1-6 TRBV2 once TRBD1 CASSQGSSYNSPLHF TGTGCCAGCTCACAGGGGAGCTCCTATAATTCACCCCTCCACTTT
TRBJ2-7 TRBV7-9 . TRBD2 CASSFGEGYEQYF TGTGCCAGCAGCTTTGGGGAGGGCTACGAGCAGTACTTC
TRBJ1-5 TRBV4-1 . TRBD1 CASSHPDRASNQPQHF TGCGCCAGCAGCCACCCGGACAGGGCATCCAATCAGCCCCAGCATTTT
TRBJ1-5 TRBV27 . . CASSLWGGGNQPQHF TGTGCCAGCAGTTTATGGGGGGGCGGGAATCAGCCCCAGCATTTT
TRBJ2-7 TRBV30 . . CAWSPAGLYEQYF TGTGCCTGGAGCCCCGCGGGGCTCTACGAGCAGTACTTC
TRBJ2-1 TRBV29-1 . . CSADDERGGRFGEQFF TGCAGCGCCGACGATGAGAGGGGGGGCAGGTTCGGTGAGCAGTTCTTC
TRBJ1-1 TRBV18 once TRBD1 CASSPLGQGSLLDTEAFF TGTGCCAGCTCACCACTGGGACAGGGTTCCCTCCTCGACACTGAAGCTTTCTTT
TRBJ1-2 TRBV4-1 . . CASSQGSGFNYGYTF TGCGCCAGCAGCCAAGGTTCCGGGTTCAACTATGGCTACACCTTC
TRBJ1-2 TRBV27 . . CASPQGPPNYGYTF TGTGCCAGTCCTCAGGGGCCTCCTAACTATGGCTACACCTTC
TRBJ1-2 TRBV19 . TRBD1 CASSLSGQGLYYGYTF TGTGCCAGTAGCCTCAGCGGACAGGGACTGTACTATGGCTACACCTTC
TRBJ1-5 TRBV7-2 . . CASSRNSASNQPQHF TGTGCCAGCAGCCGAAACAGTGCTAGCAATCAGCCCCAGCATTTT
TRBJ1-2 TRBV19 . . CASSIGFRLNYGYTF TGTGCCAGTAGTATAGGATTCAGGCTAAACTATGGCTACACCTTC
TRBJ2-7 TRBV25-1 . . CASSESAGYIYEQYF TGTGCCAGCAGTGAGAGTGCAGGGTACATCTACGAGCAGTACTTC
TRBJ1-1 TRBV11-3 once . CASSLQGNTEAFF TGTGCCAGCAGCTTACAGGGGAACACTGAAGCTTTCTTT
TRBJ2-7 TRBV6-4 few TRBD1 CASITRDRQREQYF TGTGCCAGCATCACCCGGGACAGGCAGCGCGAGCAGTACTTC
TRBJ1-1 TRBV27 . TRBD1 CASSLRGETEAFF TGTGCCAGCAGCCTCAGGGGGGAGACTGAAGCTTTCTTT
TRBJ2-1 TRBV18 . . CASSRPLAPTYNEQFF TGTGCCAGCTCACGCCCTCTAGCGCCCACCTACAATGAGCAGTTCTTC
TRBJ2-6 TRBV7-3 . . CASSPQQASGANVLTF TGTGCCAGCAGCCCACAACAGGCCTCTGGGGCCAACGTCCTGACTTTC
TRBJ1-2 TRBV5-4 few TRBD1 CASSLVGRGDGYTF TGTGCCAGCAGCTTGGTGGGCAGGGGGGATGGCTACACCTTC
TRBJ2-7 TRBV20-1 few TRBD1 CSADDRAKQYF TGCAGTGCTGACGACAGGGCTAAGCAGTACTTC
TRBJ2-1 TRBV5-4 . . CASSLRVSYNEQFF TGTGCCAGCAGCTTGCGGGTTTCCTACAATGAGCAGTTCTTC
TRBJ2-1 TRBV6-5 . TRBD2 CASSYRREGKSEQFF TGTGCCAGCAGTTATAGGAGGGAGGGCAAGAGTGAGCAGTTCTTC
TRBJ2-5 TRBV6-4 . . CASSDSSVEALITGNLQETQYF TGTGCCAGCAGTGACTCGTCGGTTGAGGCGTTAATAACAGGGAATCTACAAGAGACCCAGTACTTC
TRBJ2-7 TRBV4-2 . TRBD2 CASGAAGTSGLSSYEQYF TGTGCCAGCGGCGCCGCAGGGACTAGCGGGCTTAGCTCCTACGAGCAGTACTTC
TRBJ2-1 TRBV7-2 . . CASSRTTPPYNEQFF TGTGCCAGCAGCCGCACGACTCCCCCCTACAATGAGCAGTTCTTC
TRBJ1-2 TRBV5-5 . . CASSLDPGGNYGYTF TGTGCCAGCAGCTTGGACCCCGGGGGGAACTATGGCTACACCTTC
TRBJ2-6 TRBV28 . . CAILDSGANVLTF TGTGCCATCCTAGACTCTGGGGCCAACGTCCTGACTTTC
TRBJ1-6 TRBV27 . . CASSPRWGRRNNSPLHF TGTGCCAGCAGTCCACGTTGGGGGCGCAGAAATAATTCACCCCTCCACTTT
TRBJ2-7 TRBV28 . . CASSLLAYEQYF TGTGCCAGCAGTCTGCTAGCCTACGAGCAGTACTTC
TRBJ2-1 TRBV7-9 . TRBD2 CASSPLAGGPHEQFF TGTGCCAGCAGCCCACTAGCGGGAGGGCCGCATGAGCAGTTCTTC
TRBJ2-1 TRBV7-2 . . CASSFVGGGSYNEQFF TGTGCCAGCAGCTTTGTGGGAGGAGGCTCCTACAATGAGCAGTTCTTC
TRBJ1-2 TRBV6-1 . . CASKFGQGGYTF TGTGCCAGCAAGTTTGGTCAGGGTGGCTACACCTTC
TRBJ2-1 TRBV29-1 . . CSVVGDGRVYNEQFF TGCAGCGTTGTGGGTGACGGGAGAGTATACAATGAGCAGTTCTTC
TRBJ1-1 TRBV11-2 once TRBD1 CASSPVTGVPLRAFF TGTGCCAGCAGCCCTGTGACAGGGGTACCCCTTAGGGCTTTCTTT
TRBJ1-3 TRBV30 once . CAWSRGMGNTIYF TGTGCCTGGAGTAGGGGGATGGGAAACACCATATATTTT
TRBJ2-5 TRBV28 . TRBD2 CASSLSLAGVKTQYF TGTGCCAGCAGTTTAAGTCTAGCGGGAGTGAAGACCCAGTACTTC
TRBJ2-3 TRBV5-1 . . CASRGSGDRPDTQYF TGCGCCAGCAGAGGGAGCGGAGACCGGCCAGATACGCAGTATTTT
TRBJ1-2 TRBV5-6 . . CASSVRPGGYGYTF TGTGCCAGCAGCGTTCGACCGGGGGGCTATGGCTACACCTTC
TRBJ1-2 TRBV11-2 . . CASSLEGAGAGYTF TGTGCCAGCAGCTTAGAGGGGGCTGGCGCCGGCTACACCTTC
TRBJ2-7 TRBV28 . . CASSIADYEQYF TGTGCCAGCAGTATCGCAGATTACGAGCAGTACTTC
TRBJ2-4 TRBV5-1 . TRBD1 CASSKGQGAKNIQYF TGCGCCAGCAGCAAGGGACAGGGAGCCAAAAACATTCAGTACTTC
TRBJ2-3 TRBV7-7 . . CASSTGYTDTQYF TGTGCTAGCAGCACAGGATACACAGATACGCAGTATTTT
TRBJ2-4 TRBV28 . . CASSHRGLAKNIQYF TGTGCCAGCAGTCACAGGGGACTAGCCAAAAACATTCAGTACTTC
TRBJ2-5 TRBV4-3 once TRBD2 CASSQVAGDGETQYF TGCGCCAGCAGCCAGGTAGCGGGAGATGGAGAGACCCAGTACTTC
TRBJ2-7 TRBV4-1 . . CASSPQRAPEQYF TGCGCCAGCAGCCCCCAGCGGGCCCCCGAGCAGTACTTC
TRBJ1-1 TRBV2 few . CASSVKGGGDTEAFF TGTGCCAGCAGTGTAAAAGGGGGAGGGGACACTGAAGCTTTCTTT
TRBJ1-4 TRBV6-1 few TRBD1 CASSEAQGALNEKLFF TGTGCCAGCAGTGAAGCCCAGGGGGCCCTTAATGAAAAACTGTTTTTT
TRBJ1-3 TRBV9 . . CASSAPGGRSGNTIYF TGTGCCAGCAGCGCGCCCGGGGGGCGCTCTGGAAACACCATATATTTT
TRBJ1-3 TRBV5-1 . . CASSLTGQTLGNTIYF TGCGCCAGCAGCTTGACCGGACAGACCTTAGGAAACACCATATATTTT
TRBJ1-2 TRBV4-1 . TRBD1 CASSSDRDYGYTF TGCGCCAGCAGCTCTGACAGGGACTATGGCTACACCTTC